This paragraph reports one T cell receptor beta chain. The data were taken from a study of cytomegalovirus exposure and HLA in healthy donors. Study context: Early release data held about 85 million unique TCRs from HLA-typed donors.

The PCR ran on 60 Vbeta and 13 Jbeta primers. The method was immunoSEQ multiplex PCR; TCRdb's version includes in-frame clones alone and lacks a portion of them. The sample records around 200,000 clones, about 81% being singletons. V shed 6 bases, J shed 6 bases, and the junction held 6 bases outside the gene matches. Germline V gene data show CDR1 as ENHRY and CDR2 as SYGVKD. This CDR3 spans 14 amino acids. The receptor was derived from a man aged 30 to 39 in good health and CMV-seropositive. The rearrangement uses TRBV10-3 and TRBJ2-3; 10 nucleotides line up with TRBD2. The sequenced sample consisted of PBMCs. DNA for the CDR3: TGTGCCATCAGGGCTAGCGGGAGACCGGATACGCAGTATTTT. Protein sequence: CAIRASGRPDTQYF.